The 21 T cell receptor beta chains listed next were all sequenced from one sample in a study of patients and donors after allogeneic stem cell transplantation. TCRdb used MiXCR to reprocess the RT-PCR reads, holding one entry per CDR3 protein. The table has about a million distinct CDR3 sequences, approximately 18% seen once. Sequenced material: blood, either unsorted or a sorted T cell fraction (not recorded which). Receptors originate from a human donor who was either an allogeneic HSCT recipient or a stem cell or donor lymphocyte infusion donor (not recorded which). It is not recorded whose cells these are; they may come from a transplant donor.

The CDR3 DNA reads as TGTGCCACCAGCAGAGATATGATCACAGGTGGGGCAGGCAATGAGCAGTTCTTC. Residues: CATSRDMITGGAGNEQFF. The J gene is TRBJ2-1, the V gene TRBV15; a possible D gene is TRBD1 (5 bases). CDR1 and CDR2 from the germline V gene are LNHNV and YYDKDF (reference sequence). V lost 0 bases and J 6 bases, leaving 21 bases between the germline ends. The CDR3 is made up of 18 amino acids. The full variable domain, with the rest looked up from reference TRBV15 and TRBJ2-1, is DAMVIQNPRYQVTQFGKPVTLSCSQTLNHNVMYWYQQKSSQAPKLLFHYYDKDFNNEADTPDNFQSRRPNTSFCFLDIRSPGLGDTAMYLCATSRDMITGGAGNEQFFGPGTRLTVL.

Written as DNA, the CDR3 is TGCGCCAGCAGCTTGGACAGGAGGAGGTACGAGCAGTACTTC. Translation gives CASSLDRRRYEQYF. The V and J genes are TRBV5-1 and TRBJ2-7; TRBD1 or TRBD2 may be the D gene (5 bases each). Germline-derived CDR1 and CDR2 are SGHRS and YFSETQ. The CDR3 extends over 14 amino acids. V lost 0 bases, J lost 4 bases, and 11 bases lay in between.

A few counts support this clonotype. The rearrangement uses TRBV7-2 and TRBJ1-6, with D tentatively TRBD1 (5 bases). The ends were cut back, 1 base at V and 9 bases at J, with 13 bases in the middle. This CDR3 comprises 15 residues. Germline loops: CDR1 SGHTA, CDR2 FQGNSA. Written as DNA, the CDR3 is TGTGCCAGCAGCTTAGTGGTCAGGGTGGCTTCACCCCTCCACTTT. This codes for CASSLVVRVASPLHF.

The V and J genes are TRBV24-1 and TRBJ2-5; the D is unclear. V was shortened by 4 bases and J by 5 bases, with 7 bases between the two germline ends. The germline V gene has CDR1 KGHDR and CDR2 SFDVKD. CDR3 length: 12 residues. CDR3 bases: TGTGCCACCAGTGAGTTTGGGGAGACCCAGTACTTC. Residues: CATSEFGETQYF.

The J gene is TRBJ1-1, the V gene TRBV30; 9 bases agree with TRBD1. The CDR3 runs 14 residues. Germline CDR1 GTSNPN, CDR2 SVGIG (reference sequence). After removal of 2 bases from V and 4 bases from J, the junction contained 5 bases not matched to a gene. In nucleotides, the CDR3 is TGTGCCTGGAGTAAGGGACAGGGCTCCACTGAAGCTTTCTTT. This codes for CAWSKGQGSTEAFF.

The genes are TRBV7-3 and TRBJ2-7, with unresolved D. From germline, CDR1 is SGHTA and CDR2 FQGTGA. Trimming stripped 0 bases from V and 1 base from J, with 10 bases between. The CDR3 totals 15 residues. The CDR3 spells CASSLTSAASYEQYF. The DNA of the CDR3 is TGTGCCAGCAGCTTAACGTCGGCCGCATCCTACGAGCAGTACTTC.

This sequence joins TRBV11-2 and TRBJ2-1; the match to TRBD2 covers 10 bases. Germline V gives CDR1 SGHAT, CDR2 FQNNGV. The ends lost 2 bases at V and 0 bases at J; junction bases unmatched: 7. The CDR3 loop spans 18 amino acids. CDR3: CASSLRLAGALSYNEQFF. CDR3 nucleotides: TGTGCCAGCAGCTTAAGGCTAGCGGGAGCGCTCTCCTACAATGAGCAGTTCTTC.

This chain joins TRBV12-3 or TRBV12-4 and TRBJ2-5, with D unclear. The ends were cut back, 7 bases at V and 3 bases at J, with 15 bases in the middle. This CDR3 has 14 residues. CDR3 residues: CASTLRGSEETQYF. The CDR3 bases are TGTGCCAGCACCCTTCGTGGATCAGAAGAGACCCAGTACTTC.

This clonotype was observed a handful of times. The CDR3 nucleotides read TGTGCCAGCAGCCAACAGGGACTAAATGAAAAACTGTTTTTT. Translated, it gives CASSQQGLNEKLFF. The genes are TRBV6-1 and TRBJ1-4, with D maybe TRBD1 (6 bases). The germline gives CDR1 MNHNS, CDR2 SASEGT. There are 14 residues in the CDR3. Trimming took off 6 bases at V and 5 bases at J, with 13 bases between the two ends.

This clonotype has just one count. CDR3 bases: TGTGCCAGCAGTGGCCAACTAGGGGACAGGGGGCGTTGGAATTCACCCCTCCACTTT. Translation: CASSGQLGDRGRWNSPLHF. This chain joins TRBV25-1 and TRBJ1-6, with TRBD1 identical over 12 bases. From germline, CDR1 is MGHDK and CDR2 SYGVNS. CDR3 length: 19 amino acids. V shed 4 bases and J 7 bases; nucleotides not matched to a gene: 14.

V is TRBV11-2 and J is TRBJ2-1; 9 nucleotides match TRBD2. CDR1 and CDR2 from the germline V gene are SGHAT and FQNNGV. The V gene end was trimmed by 8 bases and the J gene end by 6 bases; junction bases not matched to a gene: 11. The CDR3 is 15 residues long. CDR3 coding DNA: TGTGCCAGCCTTCTGGGGGCGGGAGGGCCCAATGAGCAGTTCTTC. Its protein is CASLLGAGGPNEQFF.

This clonotype was seen more than once but under ten times. V usage is TRBV29-1 and J usage is TRBJ2-7, with 10 bases identical to TRBD1. The CDR3 is made up of 15 amino acids. Looked up from germline, CDR1 is SQVTM and CDR2 is ANQGSEA. The V gene end was trimmed by 6 bases and the J gene end by 5 bases; junction bases not matched to a gene: 13. This CDR3 is CSVRRGTGVLDEQYF. As DNA, the CDR3 is TGCAGCGTGAGACGGGGGACAGGGGTGTTGGACGAGCAGTACTTC.

This clonotype was detected many times. V is TRBV24-1 and J is TRBJ1-2; 11 bases map to TRBD1. The CDR3 is made up of 17 amino acids. V lost 2 bases and J lost 8; bases outside the gene matches: 12. From germline, CDR1 is KGHDR and CDR2 SFDVKD. CDR3 sequence (DNA): TGTGCCACCAGTGATTCGAGGACAGGGGGCGCCCGGCGGGGCTACACCTTC. Protein product: CATSDSRTGGARRGYTF.

In DNA form, the CDR3 reads TGTGCCAGCAGTCCAACATCCTTAGGGTACGAGCAGTACTTC. It encodes CASSPTSLGYEQYF. The rearrangement uses TRBV6-1 and TRBJ2-7; no clear D. This CDR3 has 14 residues. With 5 bases removed from V and 4 bases from J, the gap between germline ends came to 15 bases. Germline V gene data show CDR1 as MNHNS and CDR2 as SASEGT.

This clonotype turned up a few times. The V and J genes are TRBV6-1 and TRBJ1-5, with D unresolved. Germline CDR1 and CDR2: MNHNS and SASEGT. The CDR3 loop spans 13 amino acids. V was trimmed by 9 bases and J by 4 bases, leaving 13 bases between them. DNA for the CDR3: TGTGCCAGTTCTATAGCACAAAATCAGCCCCAGCATTTT. Protein product: CASSIAQNQPQHF.

The chain carries TRBV27 and TRBJ2-1; no clear D gene. Germline CDR1 reads MNHEY; CDR2 reads SMNVEV (reference sequence). Trimming cost V 4 bases and J 9 bases, with 13 bases left between them. The CDR3 is 13 amino acids. The CDR3 is CASSSGRQFEQFF. The CDR3 DNA reads TGTGCCAGCAGTTCGGGTCGGCAATTTGAGCAGTTCTTC.

Ten or more counts support this clonotype. The chain links TRBV12-3 or TRBV12-4 to TRBJ2-5; TRBD1 matches at 9 bases. The V segment lost 5 bases and the J segment 4 bases; nucleotides outside the gene matches: 5. The CDR3 length is 14 residues. This CDR3 reads CASSRTGGRETQYF. In nucleotides, the CDR3 is TGTGCCAGCAGTCGTACAGGGGGCCGAGAGACCCAGTACTTC.

The rearrangement uses TRBV11-2 and TRBJ2-2; the D is unclear. Germline V CDR1 and CDR2: SGHAT, FQNNGV. Trimming stripped 7 bases from V and 5 bases from J, with 17 bases between. This CDR3 is 15 amino acids long. CDR3 in DNA: TGTGCCAGCATCACCGTAGTTGCTCGAACCGGGGAGCTGTTTTTT. Its protein is CASITVVARTGELFF.

Comments on this clonotype: One end of the junction varies from germline; a read error may be responsible. This chain connects TRBV2 to TRBJ2-7; 7 positions match TRBD2. The V gene's germline CDR1 is SNHLY and CDR2 FYNNEI. This CDR3 region has 11 residues. CDR3 nucleotide sequence: TGTGCCAGCAGTGAGGCTAGCGGTGGGGACTTC. Protein sequence: CASSEASGGDF.

This clonotype showed up just a few times. An end of the junction does not agree with germline; a read error may underlie this. J is TRBJ2-7 and V is TRBV20-1; 8 nucleotides line up with TRBD2. The CDR3 runs 13 residues. CDR1 and CDR2 from the germline V gene are DFQATT and SNEGSKA (reference sequence). CDR3 DNA: TGCAGTGCGACCCCCGGGGGGGGTTTCCCATTCCCTTTC. It codes for CSATPGGGFPFPF.

This chain links TRBV20-1 with TRBJ1-3; D possibly corresponds to TRBD1 (5 bases). There are 14 residues in the CDR3. In germline, CDR1 is DFQATT, CDR2 SNEGSKA (reference sequence). V was trimmed by 3 bases and J by 2 bases, leaving 11 bases between them. CDR3 sequence (DNA): TGCAGTGCTAGTGGCAGGGTCACTGGAAACACCATATATTTT. This encodes CSASGRVTGNTIYF.